The text below deals with one T cell receptor beta chain. This specimen belongs to a study of blood T cell repertoires in COVID-19. Study information: The samples span acute and convalescent COVID-19 from the United States, Italy and Spain. T cells, B-cell-depleted T cells, or PBMCs supplied cDNA or gDNA.

Germline-derived CDR1 and CDR2 are LNHDA and SQIVND (reference sequence). V lost 3 bases and J 3 bases, leaving 18 bases between the germline ends. The CDR3 contains 16 residues. Authors' analysis steps: Nucleated cell counts were estimated from reference gene primer amplification. The method was immunoSEQ multiplex PCR; TCRdb's version includes in-frame clones alone and lacks a portion of them. The V and J calls and the clone size are those of that table, but D and trimming were determined from the DNA. The repertoire has about 99,000 clones, roughly 87% of them found once; the top ten carry about 6.3%.

Sequencing used peripheral blood. This clonotype originated in a human donor in a cohort sampled during active COVID-19. V and J are TRBV19 and TRBJ2-7, with a possible D match to TRBD2 (6 bases). The CDR3 reads CASSISSGRGYYEQYF. The DNA for the CDR3 is TGTGCCAGTAGTATTTCGTCCGGGAGAGGTTACTACGAGCAGTACTTC.